This T cell receptor (beta chain) derives from a study of spatial heterogeneity in lung cancer. The study, taken as a whole, reports: Blood showed ubiquitous tumor TCRs more often at resection than at routine follow-up.

Each TCR cDNA molecule bore a unique molecular identifier. TCRdb reprocessed the 5' RACE reads via MiXCR and lists one record per CDR3 protein. Among about 92,000 distinct CDR3 sequences listed, more than 10% were seen once. Deletions cut 6 bases from V and 3 bases from J, with 11 bases between. The CDR3 totals 13 residues. Germline CDR1 is MNHEY and CDR2 is SMNVEV (reference sequence). Time point denoted: sample taken at primary tumor resection. Whole RNA, which was extracted from tumor, nontumor lung tissue or frozen PBMC, was sequenced without any cell sorting. This clonotype was counted between two and nine times. Antigen unknown.

The chain employs TRBV27 and TRBJ1-1; D remains unclear. The sequencing used PBMCs, collected at surgery. This sequence originates from a male donor with early-stage non-small cell lung cancer. CDR3 in DNA: TGTGCCAGCAGAGCAAACGGGTACACTGAAGCTTTCTTT. This encodes CASRANGYTEAFF.